The rows below give T cell receptor beta chains drawn from one sample of a study of response to subunit inactivated influenza vaccine. MiXCR, applied by TCRdb to the RT-PCR reads, yields one record per CDR3 protein. The table shows 500,000 or so distinct CDR3 sequences, with 16% occurring only once. The source was CD4+ T cells sorted from PBMCs, collected roughly 24 months after vaccination. These receptors came from a man aged 50 to 75 who received an inactivated influenza vaccine. The CDR3 runs from the conserved cysteine through the conserved F or W. The D gene is left open where the match is weak. Size is stated for part of the rows, as once, few or many counts, or as a class when the clone is expanded.

clone_size	v_call	d_call	j_call	cdr3_nt	cdr3_aa
.	TRBV6-1	TRBD1	TRBJ1-4	TGTGCCAGCAGTGAAAGGGGGCTTAATAATGAAAAACTGTTTTTT	CASSERGLNNEKLFF
.	TRBV11-1	.	TRBJ2-7	TGTGCCAGCAGCCCACCAGGAGTGTTTTCAGCAGGATCCTACGAGCAGTACTTC	CASSPPGVFSAGSYEQYF
.	TRBV18	.	TRBJ1-2	TGTGCCAGCTCACCAGTAACAGGGACCCCGAATGGCTACACCTTC	CASSPVTGTPNGYTF
.	TRBV4-1	.	TRBJ2-7	TGCGCCAGCAGCCAATATGTTATCGGCTACGAGCAGTACTTC	CASSQYVIGYEQYF
.	TRBV5-1	TRBD2	TRBJ2-7	TGCGCCAGCAGCTTTAGCGGGGGGGCCCTCGTCGACGAGCAGTACTTC	CASSFSGGALVDEQYF
few	TRBV10-3	TRBD1	TRBJ1-2	TGTGCCATCAGTGACCCCCGACAGGGAGTAAACTATGGCTACACCTTC	CAISDPRQGVNYGYTF
.	TRBV7-8	.	TRBJ2-5	TGTGCCAGCAGCTCCATACGGCGCAGACGTGACGGGGAGACCCAGTACTTC	CASSSIRRRRDGETQYF
few	TRBV3-1	.	TRBJ2-7	TGTGCCAGCAGCCACTCGAAAGGCGAGCAGTACTTC	CASSHSKGEQYF
few	TRBV20-1	TRBD1	TRBJ2-2	TGCAGTGCTACCGACAGGGCCGCGAACACCGGGGAGCTGTTTTTT	CSATDRAANTGELFF
few	TRBV4-3	.	TRBJ1-4	TGCGCCAGCAGCCGAGGGACTCTTGCAACTAATGAAAAACTGTTTTTT	CASSRGTLATNEKLFF
few	TRBV6-2/TRBV6-3	TRBD2	TRBJ2-1	TGTGCCAGCAGTTACTGGGGCGGGAGGGCCTACAATGAGCAGTTCTTC	CASSYWGGRAYNEQFF
few	TRBV7-9	.	TRBJ2-5	TGTGCCAGCAGCACCCCGGGGCTCCAAGAGACCCAGTACTTC	CASSTPGLQETQYF
.	TRBV6-5	.	TRBJ2-2	TGTGCCAGCAGTTACGGCAGGAACACCGGGGAGCTGTTTTTT	CASSYGRNTGELFF
.	TRBV7-2	TRBD2	TRBJ2-3	TGTGCCAGCAGCTTAGGAGACGGGAGGAACACAGATACGCAGTATTTT	CASSLGDGRNTDTQYF
.	TRBV12-3/TRBV12-4	.	TRBJ2-5	TGTGCCAGCAGTTTTGACAGGTTCTTAGAGACCCAGTACTTC	CASSFDRFLETQYF
many	TRBV5-1	.	TRBJ2-1	TGCGCCAGCAGAGGATTGGCAGCCTGGGGGCAGTTCTTC	CASRGLAAWGQFF
.	TRBV12-3/TRBV12-4	.	TRBJ2-1	TGTGCCAGCAGTTTAATTAAGGGCGATGAGCAGTTCTTC	CASSLIKGDEQFF
.	TRBV7-9	.	TRBJ2-3	TGTGCCAGCAGCGTGAGTCGACAGGTTCTGTTTGCAGATACGCAGTATTTT	CASSVSRQVLFADTQYF
many	TRBV29-1	.	TRBJ1-1	TGCAGCGCCTCCGCCTCGAACACTGAAGCTTTCTTT	CSASASNTEAFF
.	TRBV28	.	TRBJ1-1	TGTGCCAGCAGGCGAAGACCAGGGTTAAAGTACACTGAAGCTTTCTTT	CASRRRPGLKYTEAFF
.	TRBV28	.	TRBJ2-3	TGTGCCAGCAGTACCTCCGGGGTACCAGATACGCAGTATTTT	CASSTSGVPDTQYF
.	TRBV5-1	.	TRBJ1-6	TGCGCCAGCAGACCCGCGGGATCCTATAATTCACCCCTCCACTTT	CASRPAGSYNSPLHF
.	TRBV4-3	TRBD1	TRBJ1-6	TGCGCCAGCAGCCGACGACAGGGAGTAGGGAATTCACCCCTCCACTTT	CASSRRQGVGNSPLHF
.	TRBV3-1	TRBD2	TRBJ2-1	TGTGCCAGCAGCCCGACTAGCCATGAGCAGTTCTTC	CASSPTSHEQFF
.	TRBV28	.	TRBJ1-3	TGTGCCAGCAGTGCGGAGACTCTCCGCTCTGGAAACACCATATATTTT	CASSAETLRSGNTIYF
few	TRBV5-1	TRBD2	TRBJ2-1	TGCGCCAGCACCCCACCCGGGCTAGCGGAATTCAATGAGCAGTTCTTC	CASTPPGLAEFNEQFF
.	TRBV7-2	TRBD1	TRBJ2-1	TGTGCCAGCAGCCCTCTCCCGGGACAGGGCAATGAGCAGTTCTTC	CASSPLPGQGNEQFF
few	TRBV7-8	.	TRBJ1-3	TGTGCCAGCAGCCAAGCCCTGACAGGTGGTGGAAACACCATATATTTT	CASSQALTGGGNTIYF
.	TRBV30	.	TRBJ1-3	TGTGCCGGGGGCAGGGTTGGGAACACCATATATTTT	CAGGRVGNTIYF
many	TRBV20-1	TRBD2	TRBJ2-1	TGCAGTGCTACTCGGACTAGCGGAGGTGGTGAGCAGTTCTTC	CSATRTSGGGEQFF
few	TRBV28	.	TRBJ1-2	TGTGCCAGCAGCTTACAGCGGTTCTCCGGTGGCTACACCTTC	CASSLQRFSGGYTF
few	TRBV29-1	TRBD2	TRBJ2-1	TGCAGCACGGGACTAGCGGGACTCTCCTACAATGAGCAGTTCTTC	CSTGLAGLSYNEQFF
few	TRBV11-1	.	TRBJ2-3	TGTGCCAGCAGCTTATACAGGGACTATACCCCGGATACGCAGTATTTT	CASSLYRDYTPDTQYF
.	TRBV5-1	TRBD1	TRBJ2-5	TGCGCCAGCAGCCTCGACAGGGGGATGGAGACCCAGTACTTC	CASSLDRGMETQYF
.	TRBV5-1	TRBD1	TRBJ1-2	TGCGCCAGCAGCTTGGGGACAGGGGGCTCGGCTGGCTACACCTTC	CASSLGTGGSAGYTF
.	TRBV3-1	.	TRBJ1-2	TGTGCCAGCAGCCAAGGCACTCCTGGCTACACCTTC	CASSQGTPGYTF
few	TRBV29-1	.	TRBJ2-7	TGCAGCGTTGACAACTCCTACGAGCAGTACTTC	CSVDNSYEQYF
.	TRBV4-1	.	TRBJ2-1	TGCGCCAGCAGCCAAGCCCTGGACAGATATAATGAGCAGTTCTTC	CASSQALDRYNEQFF
.	TRBV19	TRBD1	TRBJ1-5	TGTGCCAGTAGTATGGCAGGGGGAAAGAATCAGCCCCAGCATTTT	CASSMAGGKNQPQHF
.	TRBV24-1	.	TRBJ2-1	TGTGCCACCAGTGACCCGTTTGCCGGAGCTGGGTACAATGAGCAGTTCTTC	CATSDPFAGAGYNEQFF
few	TRBV12-3/TRBV12-4	.	TRBJ2-3	TGTGCCAGCAGTTCGGGGTCTAGCACAGATACGCAGTATTTT	CASSSGSSTDTQYF
many	TRBV29-1	TRBD1	TRBJ2-1	TGCAGCGTTGTAAAGGGGGCGAATGAGCAGTTCTTC	CSVVKGANEQFF
.	TRBV20-1	TRBD2	TRBJ2-7	TGCAGTGCTACCCCTTCGTGGGGACTAGCGAACTACGAGCAGTACTTC	CSATPSWGLANYEQYF
few	TRBV20-1	TRBD1	TRBJ2-7	TGCAGTGCCGACGCCGGGACAGGGTCCTCCTACGAGCAGTACTTC	CSADAGTGSSYEQYF
.	TRBV2	.	TRBJ2-1	TGTGCCAGCAGCGAACAGGGGGGGACCTACAATGAGCAGTTCTTC	CASSEQGGTYNEQFF
few	TRBV10-3	.	TRBJ1-3	TGTGCCATGCGACAGGACCTCTCTGGAAACACCATATATTTT	CAMRQDLSGNTIYF
.	TRBV4-3	TRBD2	TRBJ2-2	TGCGCCAGCAGCCTTAGCGGGGGGGCGGTCACCGGGGAGCTGTTTTTT	CASSLSGGAVTGELFF
.	TRBV20-1	.	TRBJ2-6	TGCAGTGCCCCCGAGGGGGGCTCTGGGGCCAACGTCCTGACTTTC	CSAPEGGSGANVLTF
.	TRBV20-1	.	TRBJ2-2	TGCAGTGCTAGCCCTAGGGGGGGCGCGAACACCGGGGAGCTGTTTTTT	CSASPRGGANTGELFF
.	TRBV20-1	TRBD1	TRBJ2-2	TGCAGTGCTAGCCGGACAGGGTGGGGCACCGGGGAGCTGTTTTTT	CSASRTGWGTGELFF
.	TRBV3-1	TRBD2	TRBJ2-1	TGTGCCAGCAGGCCTCTGACTAGCGGGGGGGCCAATGAGCAGTTCTTC	CASRPLTSGGANEQFF